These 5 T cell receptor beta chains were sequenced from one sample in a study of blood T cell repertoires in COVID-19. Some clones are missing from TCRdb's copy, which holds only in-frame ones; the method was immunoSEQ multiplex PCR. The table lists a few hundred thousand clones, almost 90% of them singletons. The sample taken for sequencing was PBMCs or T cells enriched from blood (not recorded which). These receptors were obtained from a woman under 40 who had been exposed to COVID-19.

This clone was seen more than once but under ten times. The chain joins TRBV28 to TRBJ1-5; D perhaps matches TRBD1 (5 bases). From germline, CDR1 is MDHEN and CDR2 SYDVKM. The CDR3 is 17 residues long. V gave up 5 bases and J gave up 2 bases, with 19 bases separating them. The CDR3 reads CASSPPLLRGRNQPQHF. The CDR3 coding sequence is TGTGCCAGCAGTCCCCCCCTATTGCGGGGCCGCAATCAGCCCCAGCATTTT. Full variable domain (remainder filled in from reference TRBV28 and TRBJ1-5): DVKVTQSSRYLVKRTGEKVFLECVQDMDHENMFWYRQDPGLGLRLIYFSYDVKMKEKGDIPEGYSVSREKKERFSLILESASTNQTSMYLCASSPPLLRGRNQPQHFGDGTRLSIL.

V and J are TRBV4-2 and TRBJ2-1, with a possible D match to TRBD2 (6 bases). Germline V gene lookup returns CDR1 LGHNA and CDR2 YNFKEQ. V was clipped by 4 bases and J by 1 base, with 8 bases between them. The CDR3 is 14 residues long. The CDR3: CASSRSGSYNEQFF. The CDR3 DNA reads TGTGCCAGCAGCCGAAGCGGGTCCTACAATGAGCAGTTCTTC.

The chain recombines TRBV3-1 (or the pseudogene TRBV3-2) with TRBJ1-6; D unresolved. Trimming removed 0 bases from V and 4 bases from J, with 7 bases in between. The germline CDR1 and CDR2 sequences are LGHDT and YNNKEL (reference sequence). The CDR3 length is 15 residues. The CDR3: CASSQEGRYNSPLHF. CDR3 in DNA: TGTGCCAGCAGCCAAGAGGGCCGTTATAATTCACCCCTCCACTTT.

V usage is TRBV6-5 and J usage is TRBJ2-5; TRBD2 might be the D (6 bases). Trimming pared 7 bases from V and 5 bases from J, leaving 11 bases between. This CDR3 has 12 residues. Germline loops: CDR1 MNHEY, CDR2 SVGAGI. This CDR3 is CASNGAGETQYF. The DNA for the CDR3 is TGTGCCAGCAACGGGGCGGGGGAGACCCAGTACTTC.

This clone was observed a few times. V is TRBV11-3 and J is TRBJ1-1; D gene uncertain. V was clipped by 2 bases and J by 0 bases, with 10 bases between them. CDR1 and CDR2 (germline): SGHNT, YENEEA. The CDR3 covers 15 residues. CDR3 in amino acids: CASSLTTVMNTEAFF. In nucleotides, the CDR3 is TGTGCCAGCAGCTTAACCACAGTCATGAACACTGAAGCTTTCTTT. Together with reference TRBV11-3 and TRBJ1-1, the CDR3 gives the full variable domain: EAGVVQSPRYKIIEKKQPVAFWCNPISGHNTLYWYLQNLGQGPELLIRYENEEAVDDSQLPKDRFSAERLKGVDSTLKIQPAELGDSAVYLCASSLTTVMNTEAFFGQGTRLTVV.